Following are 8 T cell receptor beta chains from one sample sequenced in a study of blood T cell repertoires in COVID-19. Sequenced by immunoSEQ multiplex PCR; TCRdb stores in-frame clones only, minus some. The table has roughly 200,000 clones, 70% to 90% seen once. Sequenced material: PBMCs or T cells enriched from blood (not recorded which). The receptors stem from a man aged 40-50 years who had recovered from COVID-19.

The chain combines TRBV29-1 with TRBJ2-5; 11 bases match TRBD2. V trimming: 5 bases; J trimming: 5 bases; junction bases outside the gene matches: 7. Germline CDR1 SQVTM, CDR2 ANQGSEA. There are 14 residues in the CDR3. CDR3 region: CSVRLAGGPETQYF. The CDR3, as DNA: TGCAGCGTTAGATTAGCGGGAGGGCCGGAGACCCAGTACTTC.

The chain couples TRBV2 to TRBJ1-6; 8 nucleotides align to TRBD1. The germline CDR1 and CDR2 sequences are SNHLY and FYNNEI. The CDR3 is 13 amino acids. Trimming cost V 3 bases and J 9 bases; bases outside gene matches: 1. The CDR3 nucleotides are TGTGCCAGCAGTGACCAGGGGGCTTCACCCCTCCACTTT. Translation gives CASSDQGASPLHF.

CDR3 loop: CASRLTGGGYTF. The DNA of the CDR3 is TGTGCCAGCAGACTTACAGGGGGAGGCTACACCTTC. The chain links TRBV6-5 to TRBJ1-2; 8 nucleotides agree with TRBD1. CDR1 MNHEY and CDR2 SVGAGI come from the germline V gene. The ends lost 6 bases at V and 8 bases at J; junction bases unmatched: 5. The CDR3 covers 12 residues.

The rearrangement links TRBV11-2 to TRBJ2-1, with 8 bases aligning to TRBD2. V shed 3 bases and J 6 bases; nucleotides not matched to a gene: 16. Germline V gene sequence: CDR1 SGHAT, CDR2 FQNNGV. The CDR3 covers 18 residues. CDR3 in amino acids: CASSFGGVSGIGFNEQFF. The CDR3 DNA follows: TGTGCCAGCAGCTTTGGGGGGGTTAGCGGGATCGGGTTCAATGAGCAGTTCTTC.

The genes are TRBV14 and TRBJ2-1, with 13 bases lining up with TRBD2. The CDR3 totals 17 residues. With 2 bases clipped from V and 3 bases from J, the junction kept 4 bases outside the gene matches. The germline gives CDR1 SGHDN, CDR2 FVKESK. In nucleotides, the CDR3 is TGTGCCAGCAGCCAATTAGGGACTAGCGGGGTCTACAATGAGCAGTTCTTC. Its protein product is CASSQLGTSGVYNEQFF.

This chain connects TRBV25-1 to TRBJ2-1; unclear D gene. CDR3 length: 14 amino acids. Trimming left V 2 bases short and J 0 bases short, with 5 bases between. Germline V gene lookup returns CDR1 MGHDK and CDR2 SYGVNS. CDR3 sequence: CASSELGSYNEQFF. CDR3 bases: TGTGCCAGCAGTGAACTCGGCTCCTACAATGAGCAGTTCTTC.

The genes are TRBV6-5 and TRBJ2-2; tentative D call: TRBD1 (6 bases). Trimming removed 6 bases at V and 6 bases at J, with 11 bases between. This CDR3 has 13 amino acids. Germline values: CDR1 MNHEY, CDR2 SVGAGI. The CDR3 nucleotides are TGTGCCAGCAGCCCCCCAGGGGCCGGGGAGCTGTTTTTT. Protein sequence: CASSPPGAGELFF.

The CDR3 reads CASSLGGMGTDTQYF. The CDR3 nucleotides read TGTGCCAGCAGTCTCGGGGGAATGGGCACAGATACGCAGTATTTT. The chain couples TRBV3-1 (or the pseudogene TRBV3-2) to TRBJ2-3; a possible D gene is TRBD2 (6 bases). Germline lookup yields CDR1 LGHDT and CDR2 YNNKEL (reference sequence). The CDR3 spans 15 residues. V lost 6 bases and J 1 base, leaving 14 bases between the germline ends.